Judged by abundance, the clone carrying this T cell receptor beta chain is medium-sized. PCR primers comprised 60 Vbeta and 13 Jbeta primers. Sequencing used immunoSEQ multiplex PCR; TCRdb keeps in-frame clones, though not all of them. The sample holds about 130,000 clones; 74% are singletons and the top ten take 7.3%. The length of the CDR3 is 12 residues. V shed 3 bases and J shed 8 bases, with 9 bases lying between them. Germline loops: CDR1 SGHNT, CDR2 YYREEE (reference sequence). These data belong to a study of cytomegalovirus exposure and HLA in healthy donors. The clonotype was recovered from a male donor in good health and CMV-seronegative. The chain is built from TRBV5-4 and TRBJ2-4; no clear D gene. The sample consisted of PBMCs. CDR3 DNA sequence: TGTGCCAGCAGCTCGGGTACGGACATTCAGTACTTC. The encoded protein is CASSSGTDIQYF.